Included here is one TCR beta chain sequence, with context. Antigen specificity is unknown. The entry originates in a study of blood T cells in healthy people across ages. Study-wide findings and caveats: In older individuals, TCR beta diversity per million T cells was lower, falling roughly linearly with age.

Each donor gave roughly 9.1 milliliters of peripheral blood. Trimming left V 0 bases short and J 4 bases short, with 13 bases between. This CDR3 region has 16 residues. Per germline, CDR1 MGHRA and CDR2 YSYEKL. Alongside a J-beta primer mix, a sample-barcoded 5' primer served in a second PCR lasting 7 to 11 cycles. One entry per CDR3 protein results from TCRdb running MiXCR on the 5' RACE reads. This table has 1.6 million or so distinct CDR3 sequences, around 36% appearing once. The sequence came from a woman aged 25 to 39 in good health. The chain links TRBV4-1 to TRBJ1-5; D remains ambiguous. Input material: blood. CDR3 bases: TGCGCCAGCAGCCAAGATGTAGGGAGTAGAAATCAGCCCCAGCATTTT. Its protein product is CASSQDVGSRNQPQHF.